The 21 T cell receptor beta chains below were found in one sample sequenced in a study of T cells in Graves' hyperthyroidism and ophthalmopathy. The investigators amplified TCR beta CDR3 regions from RNA transcripts. In the first-round RT-PCR of the TCR CDR3, the HTBI primer set was used. TCRdb analysed the multiplex PCR reads with MiXCR anew, one entry per CDR3 protein. The table records 500,000 to 800,000 distinct CDR3 sequences, about 14% of them present only once. The sequenced sample was blood. These receptors originate from a woman aged 45-65 years with Graves' ophthalmopathy.

This clonotype was observed at least ten times. The chain is built from TRBV7-6 and TRBJ2-1; 10 nucleotides agree with TRBD2. CDR3 size: 18 residues. Trimming cost V 2 bases and J 7 bases; bases outside gene matches: 14. Germline loops: CDR1 SGHVS, CDR2 FNYEAQ. This CDR3 reads CASSLTAGRASGRNEQFF. The CDR3 nucleotides are TGTGCCAGCAGCTTAACCGCCGGAAGGGCTAGCGGGAGAAATGAGCAGTTCTTC.

The sample holds many counts of this clonotype. The CDR3, as DNA: TGCAGTGCTACACTAGCGGGTCGGGAGACCCAGTACTTC. Protein product: CSATLAGRETQYF. V usage is TRBV20-1 and J usage is TRBJ2-5; 9 positions agree with TRBD2. Trimming removed 4 bases from V and 5 bases from J; junction bases left unmatched: 5. This CDR3 comprises 13 residues. Germline assignment: CDR1 DFQATT and CDR2 SNEGSKA (reference sequence).

V usage is TRBV11-2 and J usage is TRBJ1-1; 8 nucleotides match TRBD1. CDR1 is SGHAT and CDR2 is FQNNGV in the germline V gene. This CDR3 has 15 residues. The trim removed 5 bases at V and 3 bases at J, leaving 8 bases unmatched. The CDR3 loop is CASSRDRGLYTEAFF. The CDR3 DNA follows: TGTGCCAGCAGCAGAGACAGGGGTTTATACACTGAAGCTTTCTTT.

This clonotype was counted many times. This chain connects TRBV9 to TRBJ2-6; D is uncertain. The germline V and J ends were trimmed by 0 bases and 3 bases, with 1 base remaining between them. This CDR3 comprises 13 residues. Germline values: CDR1 SGDLS, CDR2 YYNGEE. DNA of the CDR3: TGTGCCAGCAGCGTAGTTGGGGCCAACGTCCTGACTTTC. It encodes CASSVVGANVLTF.

This clonotype came up many times. The genes are TRBV20-1 and TRBJ2-1; TRBD2 matches at 9 bases. J was trimmed by 7 bases and V by 6 bases; bases with no gene match: 10. Germline CDR1 DFQATT, CDR2 SNEGSKA (reference sequence). The CDR3 length is 14 residues. The CDR3 DNA follows: TGCAGTGCAATGCATAGCGGGAGCGCGAATGAGCAGTTCTTC. Protein product: CSAMHSGSANEQFF.

This clonotype was picked up many times. The CDR3 here is CASSDGTSGRWDEQFF. CDR3 sequence (DNA): TGTGCCAGCAGCGACGGGACTAGCGGGAGGTGGGATGAGCAGTTCTTC. The chain employs TRBV7-9 and TRBJ2-1; TRBD2 aligns across 15 bases. Per the germline V gene, CDR1 is SEHNR and CDR2 is FQNEAQ (reference sequence). This CDR3 is 16 amino acids long. V shed 5 bases and J 8 bases; nucleotides not matched to a gene: 7.

The chain employs TRBV13 and TRBJ1-1, with D possibly being TRBD1 (6 bases). Between the trimmed V and J ends, which lost 3 bases and 10 bases, there was a span of 18 bases. CDR3 length: 14 residues. Germline lookup yields CDR1 PRHDT and CDR2 FYEKMQ (reference sequence). The DNA for the CDR3 is TGTGCCAGCAGCTTTTTACAGGGAGAGGCTGGAGCTTTCTTT. Its translation: CASSFLQGEAGAFF.

The chain recombines TRBV6-1 with TRBJ2-3, with 7 positions matching TRBD2. Per the germline V gene, CDR1 is MNHNS and CDR2 is SASEGT. The V and J ends lost 2 bases and 2 bases, in that order; junction bases with no gene match: 4. The CDR3 contains 15 residues. CDR3 in DNA: TGTGCCAGCAGTGAAATAGCGGGCACCACAGATACGCAGTATTTT. Encoded protein: CASSEIAGTTDTQYF.

This clonotype was observed a few times. The chain has TRBV28 and TRBJ2-1; TRBD2 aligns across 11 bases. The germline V gene has CDR1 MDHEN and CDR2 SYDVKM. The CDR3 totals 15 residues. Unmatched junction bases numbered 6, after V lost 6 bases and J lost 5 bases. The CDR3 region is CASSERLAGNNEQFF. As DNA, the CDR3 is TGTGCCAGCAGCGAAAGACTAGCGGGAAACAATGAGCAGTTCTTC.

This clonotype occurred many times. The rearrangement links TRBV7-9 to TRBJ2-5; D might be TRBD2 (5 bases). Per germline, CDR1 SEHNR and CDR2 FQNEAQ (reference sequence). V was trimmed by 1 base and J by 4 bases, leaving 13 bases between them. The CDR3 sequence is 15 residues long. CDR3 sequence reads: CASSLVEGMGETQYF. Written as DNA, the CDR3 is TGTGCCAGCAGCTTAGTAGAGGGAATGGGAGAGACCCAGTACTTC.

This clonotype has only a few counts. The chain uses TRBV6-1 and TRBJ2-2; 11 bases line up with TRBD2. This CDR3 contains 18 residues. The V gene's germline CDR1 is MNHNS and CDR2 SASEGT. The V gene end was trimmed by 6 bases and the J gene end by 0 bases; junction bases not matched to a gene: 9. CDR3 in amino acids: CASSAPQLAGANTGELFF. The CDR3 coding sequence is TGTGCCAGCAGCGCCCCCCAACTAGCGGGAGCGAACACCGGGGAGCTGTTTTTT.

The genes are TRBV27 and TRBJ1-5; 9 bases are a match to TRBD1. This CDR3 comprises 14 residues. The V gene's germline CDR1 is MNHEY and CDR2 SMNVEV (reference sequence). Losses at the gene ends were 4 bases for V and 5 bases for J; bases not matched to a gene: 3. As DNA, the CDR3 is TGTGCCAGCAGTTCGGACAGGGGTCATCAGCCCCAGCATTTT. Translating it yields CASSSDRGHQPQHF.

This clonotype was counted only a few times. DNA for the CDR3: TGTGCCAGCAGTTTTTCGACGGGAATTTACGAGCAGTACTTC. Protein product: CASSFSTGIYEQYF. V is TRBV27 and J is TRBJ2-7, with D perhaps matching TRBD2 (5 bases). The germline V gene has CDR1 MNHEY and CDR2 SMNVEV (reference sequence). The germline V and J ends were trimmed by 3 bases and 4 bases, with 13 bases remaining between them. This CDR3 is built from 14 residues.

This clonotype was counted a few times. V usage is TRBV4-1 and J usage is TRBJ1-6, with a tentative D call TRBD1 (6 bases). V lost 3 bases and J lost 10, with 22 bases in between. The CDR3 spans 17 residues. Germline CDR1 is MGHRA and CDR2 is YSYEKL. CDR3 nucleotide sequence: TGCGCCAGCAGCCAGAGCCCCAGGGGACCTTCGACCTCACCCCTCCACTTT. Its protein is CASSQSPRGPSTSPLHF.

V gene TRBV7-9 combines with J gene TRBJ2-1; D may correspond to TRBD1 or TRBD2 (6 bases each). The CDR3 extends over 16 amino acids. The germline gives CDR1 SEHNR, CDR2 FQNEAQ (reference sequence). V lost 4 bases and J 0 bases, leaving 13 bases between the germline ends. CDR3 nucleotide sequence: TGTGCCAGCAGCTCTCTACAGGGACTCTCCTACAATGAGCAGTTCTTC. This codes for CASSSLQGLSYNEQFF.

This clonotype was found many times. V usage is TRBV12-3 or TRBV12-4 and J usage is TRBJ2-7, with D possibly being TRBD1 (5 bases). This CDR3 contains 13 residues. The ends were cut back, 3 bases at V and 2 bases at J, with 8 bases in the middle. CDR3 amino acids: CASSLPGTYEQYF. In nucleotides, the CDR3 is TGTGCCAGCAGTTTGCCAGGGACCTACGAGCAGTACTTC.

This clonotype was observed many times. The chain couples TRBV6-2 or TRBV6-3 to TRBJ2-3, with D possibly being TRBD2 (5 bases). CDR3 size: 13 residues. V was clipped by 5 bases and J by 2 bases, with 8 bases between them. Germline assignment: CDR1 MNHEY and CDR2 SVGEGT. DNA of the CDR3: TGTGCCAGCAGTCTGAGGGACACAGATACGCAGTATTTT. Protein product: CASSLRDTDTQYF.

This clonotype has ten or more counts. The chain recombines TRBV3-1 with TRBJ2-7; perhaps D is TRBD1 or TRBD2 (5 bases each). This CDR3 spans 17 amino acids. V dropped 0 bases and J dropped 0 bases, with 15 bases sitting between them. Germline V gene data show CDR1 as LGHDT and CDR2 as YNNKEL (reference sequence). The CDR3: CASSQDLGYGTSYEQYF. CDR3 sequence (DNA): TGTGCCAGCAGCCAAGATCTGGGGTACGGGACCTCCTACGAGCAGTACTTC.

The chain has TRBV9 and TRBJ2-2; 10 nucleotides match TRBD2. Losses at the gene ends were 4 bases for V and 5 bases for J; bases not matched to a gene: 11. The CDR3 totals 17 residues. Per germline, CDR1 SGDLS and CDR2 YYNGEE. This CDR3 is CASSPPAGGQGTGELFF. The CDR3 DNA follows: TGTGCCAGCAGCCCCCCAGCGGGAGGGCAGGGAACCGGGGAGCTGTTTTTT.

This clonotype appeared many times. The genes are TRBV12-3 or TRBV12-4 and TRBJ2-7, with 14 bases identical to TRBD2. CDR3 length equals 16 residues. The V and J ends lost 6 bases and 4 bases, in that order; junction bases with no gene match: 8. CDR3 bases: TGTGCCAGCAGCCGTCCCGGGACTAGCGGGAGTTACGAGCAGTACTTC. Translation gives CASSRPGTSGSYEQYF.

This clonotype was counted only a few times. The V and J genes are TRBV12-5 and TRBJ2-7, with 9 bases that match TRBD2. Trimming removed 3 bases from V and 7 bases from J; junction bases left unmatched: 7. Germline CDR1 is LGHNT and CDR2 is FRNRAP. The CDR3 runs 14 residues. The CDR3 DNA reads TGTGCTAGTGGTTTTAGCGGGAGAGGGTGGGAGCAGTACTTC. Translating gives CASGFSGRGWEQYF. Full variable domain (rest looked up from reference TRBV12-5 and TRBJ2-7): DARVTQTPRHKVTEMGQEVTMRCQPILGHNTVFWYRQTMMQGLELLAYFRNRAPLDDSGMPKDRFSAEMPDATLATLKIQPSEPRDSAVYFCASGFSGRGWEQYFGPGTRLTVT.